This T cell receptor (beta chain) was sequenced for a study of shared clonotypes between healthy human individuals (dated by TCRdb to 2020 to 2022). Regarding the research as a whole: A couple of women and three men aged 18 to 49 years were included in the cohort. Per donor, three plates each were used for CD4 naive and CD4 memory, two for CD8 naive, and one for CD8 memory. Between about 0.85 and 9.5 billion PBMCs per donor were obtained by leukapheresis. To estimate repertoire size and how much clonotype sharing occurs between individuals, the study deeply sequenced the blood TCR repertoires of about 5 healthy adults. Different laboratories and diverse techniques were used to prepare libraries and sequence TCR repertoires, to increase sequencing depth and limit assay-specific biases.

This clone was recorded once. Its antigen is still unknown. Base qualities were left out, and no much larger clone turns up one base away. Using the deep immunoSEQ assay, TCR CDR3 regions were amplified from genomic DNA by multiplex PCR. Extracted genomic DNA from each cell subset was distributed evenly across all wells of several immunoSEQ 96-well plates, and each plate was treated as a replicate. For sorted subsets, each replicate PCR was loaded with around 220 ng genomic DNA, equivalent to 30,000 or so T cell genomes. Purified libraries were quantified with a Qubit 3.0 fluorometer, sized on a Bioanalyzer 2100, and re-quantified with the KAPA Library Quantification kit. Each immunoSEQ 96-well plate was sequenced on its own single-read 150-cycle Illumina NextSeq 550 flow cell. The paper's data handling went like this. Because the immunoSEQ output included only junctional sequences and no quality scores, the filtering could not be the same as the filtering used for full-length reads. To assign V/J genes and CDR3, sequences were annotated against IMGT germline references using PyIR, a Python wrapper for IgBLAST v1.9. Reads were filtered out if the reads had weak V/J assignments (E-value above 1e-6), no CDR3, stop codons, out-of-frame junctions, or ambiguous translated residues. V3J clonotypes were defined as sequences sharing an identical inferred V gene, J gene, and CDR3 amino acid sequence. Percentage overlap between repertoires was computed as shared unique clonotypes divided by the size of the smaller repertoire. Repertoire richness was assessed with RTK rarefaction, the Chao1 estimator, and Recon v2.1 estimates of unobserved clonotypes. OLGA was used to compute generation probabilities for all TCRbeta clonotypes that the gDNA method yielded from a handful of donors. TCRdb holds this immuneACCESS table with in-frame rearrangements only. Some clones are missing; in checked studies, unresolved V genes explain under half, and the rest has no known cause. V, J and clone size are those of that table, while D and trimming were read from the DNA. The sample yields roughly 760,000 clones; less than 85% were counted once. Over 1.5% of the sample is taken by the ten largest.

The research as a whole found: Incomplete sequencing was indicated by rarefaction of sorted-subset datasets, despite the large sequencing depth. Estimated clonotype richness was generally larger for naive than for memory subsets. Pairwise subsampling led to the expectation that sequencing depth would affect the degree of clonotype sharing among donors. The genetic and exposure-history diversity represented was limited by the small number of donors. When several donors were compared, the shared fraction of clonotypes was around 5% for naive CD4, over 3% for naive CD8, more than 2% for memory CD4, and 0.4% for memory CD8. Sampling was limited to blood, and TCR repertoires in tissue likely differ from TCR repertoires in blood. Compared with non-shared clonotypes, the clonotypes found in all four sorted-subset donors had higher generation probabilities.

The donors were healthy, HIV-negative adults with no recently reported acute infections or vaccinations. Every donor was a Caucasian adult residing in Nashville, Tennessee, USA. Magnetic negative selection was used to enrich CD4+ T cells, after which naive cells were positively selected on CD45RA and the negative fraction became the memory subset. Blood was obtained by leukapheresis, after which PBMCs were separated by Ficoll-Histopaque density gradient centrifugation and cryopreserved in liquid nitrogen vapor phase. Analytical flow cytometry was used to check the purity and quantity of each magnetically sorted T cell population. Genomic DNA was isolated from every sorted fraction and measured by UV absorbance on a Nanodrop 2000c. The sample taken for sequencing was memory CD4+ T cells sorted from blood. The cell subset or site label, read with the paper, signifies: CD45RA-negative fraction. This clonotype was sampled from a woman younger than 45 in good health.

CDR3 region: CASSPRRDRVGNEQFF. At the DNA level, the sequence is TGTGCCAGCAGCCCGAGGCGGGACAGGGTAGGCAATGAGCAGTTCTTC. The sequence is built from TRBV7-9 and TRBJ2-1, and TRBD1 matches 9 of the central bases. The CDR3 runs 16 amino acids, cysteine and phenylalanine included. The sequence is cut down to CDR3 DNA, 48 bases in frame from base 1. Taken from the germline V gene (reference sequence), the CDR1 and CDR2 loops are SEHNR and FQNEAQ. The germline V end is reduced by 5 bases and the J end by 6 bases; junction bases left unmatched: 11.